These T cell receptor beta chains were read from a single sample in a study of cytomegalovirus exposure and HLA in healthy donors. The data were produced by immunoSEQ multiplex PCR, yet TCRdb's version contains in-frame clones alone and is incomplete. This table holds roughly 120,000 clones, approximately 81% found once. Sequencing input: PBMCs. The receptor source for this set is a woman aged 25 to 45 in good health and CMV-seronegative. Each CDR3 is given with its conserved first and last residue. A D gene is named only where the DNA matches it firmly. Clone size appears in some rows only: once, few, many, or a class for an expanded clone.

size,D,J,V,CDR3,DNA
few,-,TRBJ2-1,TRBV4-2,CASSQVMAPEQFF,TGTGCCAGCAGCCAAGTCATGGCCCCTGAGCAGTTCTTC
-,TRBD1,TRBJ2-7,TRBV18,CASSPLGTVSSYEQYF,TGTGCCAGCTCACCCCTAGGGACAGTAAGCTCCTACGAGCAGTACTTC
-,TRBD1,TRBJ1-5,TRBV6-1,CASTGTGGGQPQHF,TGTGCCAGCACCGGGACAGGGGGCGGCCAGCCCCAGCATTTT
-,-,TRBJ2-3,TRBV5-6,CASSLGRGADTQYF,TGTGCCAGCAGCTTGGGGAGGGGCGCAGATACGCAGTATTTT
-,-,TRBJ2-2,TRBV5-1,CASSQEGLTGELFF,TGCGCCAGCAGCCAAGAGGGCCTCACCGGGGAGCTGTTTTTT
-,-,TRBJ1-1,TRBV19,CASSRTGNTEAFF,TGTGCCAGTAGTAGAACAGGGAATACTGAAGCTTTCTTT
once,TRBD1,TRBJ1-2,TRBV2,CASSQLTGMGNYGYTF,TGTGCCAGCAGTCAGTTGACAGGGATGGGGAACTATGGCTACACCTTC
few,-,TRBJ2-3,TRBV4-2,CASSQGVATDTQYF,TGTGCCAGCAGCCAAGGCGTAGCCACAGATACGCAGTATTTT
-,-,TRBJ1-5,TRBV18,CASSLDGIQPQHF,TGTGCCAGCTCATTAGACGGGATCCAGCCCCAGCATTTT
-,TRBD2,TRBJ2-2,TRBV4-2,CASSQGGLAANTGELFF,TGTGCCAGCAGCCAGGGGGGACTAGCGGCGAACACCGGGGAGCTGTTTTTT
-,-,TRBJ2-7,TRBV7-9,CASGVGTLTYEQYF,TGTGCCAGCGGCGTCGGGACATTAACCTACGAGCAGTACTTC
-,TRBD1,TRBJ2-7,TRBV14,CASSQGHGGQGRQYF,TGTGCCAGCAGCCAAGGTCACGGGGGACAGGGTCGGCAGTACTTC
-,-,TRBJ2-3,TRBV4-1,CASSQDSSGRSTDTQYF,TGCGCCAGCAGCCAAGATTCAAGCGGGCGCAGCACAGATACGCAGTATTTT
-,TRBD1,TRBJ1-2,TRBV5-6,CASSLWGEWGPRGGYTF,TGTGCCAGCAGCTTGTGGGGGGAGTGGGGCCCCAGGGGGGGCTACACCTTC
-,-,TRBJ2-7,TRBV4-2,CASSQDPGSSYEQYF,TGTGCCAGCAGCCAAGATCCGGGGAGCTCCTACGAGCAGTACTTC
-,-,TRBJ2-3,TRBV5-1,CASRAEITDTQYF,TGCGCCAGCAGAGCGGAGATCACAGATACGCAGTATTTT
-,-,TRBJ2-1,TRBV5-1,CASSRELGTNNEQFF,TGCGCCAGCAGCCGGGAACTAGGAACCAACAATGAGCAGTTCTTC
-,-,TRBJ1-2,TRBV28,CASSIPEQGSNYGYTF,TGTGCCAGCAGTATCCCGGAACAGGGAAGTAACTATGGCTACACCTTC
-,-,TRBJ1-2,TRBV29-1,CSVETVTNYGYTF,TGCAGCGTGGAGACAGTTACCAACTATGGCTACACCTTC
-,TRBD2,TRBJ2-3,TRBV27,CASSYAGGYTDTQYF,TGTGCCAGCAGTTACGCGGGAGGGTACACAGATACGCAGTATTTT
-,TRBD1,TRBJ2-7,TRBV10-1,CASSAGTGNTHEQYF,TGCGCCAGCAGTGCCGGGACAGGGAATACCCACGAGCAGTACTTC
-,-,TRBJ2-2,TRBV5-1,CASSGLGNTGELFF,TGCGCCAGCAGTGGACTGGGCAACACCGGGGAGCTGTTTTTT
-,-,TRBJ1-6,TRBV5-1,CASSLVTGKYSPLHF,TGCGCCAGCAGCTTGGTTACAGGGAAATACTCACCCCTCCACTTT